This note documents a single TCR beta chain sequence. This CDR3 is built from 16 residues. Trimming took 6 bases from V and 0 from J; bases not matched to a gene: 9. The germline CDR1 and CDR2 sequences are MNHNY and SVGAGI (reference sequence). The data originate from a study of blood T cell repertoires in COVID-19. Background on the study: Sources were T cells, B-cell-depleted T cells, or PBMCs; the material itself was cDNA or gDNA.

Authors' data handling: Reference gene primer amplification gave estimated nucleated cell counts. TCRdb keeps only in-frame clones here, not all; method: immunoSEQ multiplex PCR. V and J calls and clone size are those listed in that table; D and trimming were worked out from the DNA. The sample carries 100,000 to 140,000 clones, over 60% recorded once. This clonotype was sampled from a man in his sixties or seventies with acute or convalescent COVID-19. Sequencing used peripheral blood. The V and J genes are TRBV6-6 and TRBJ1-1, with 8 bases matching TRBD1. The CDR3 DNA reads as TGTGCCAGCAGGATTGGACAGGGTACTATGAACACTGAAGCTTTCTTT. Its translation is CASRIGQGTMNTEAFF.